The next 6 T cell receptor beta chains were all read from a single sample in a study of T cells after yellow fever vaccination. TCRdb reanalysed the 5' RACE reads using MiXCR and keeps one entry per CDR3 protein. There are 230,000 or so distinct CDR3 sequences in the sample; roughly 4% occur only once, and about 19% lies in the top ten. The starting material was PBMCs, obtained 15 days after the yellow fever booster vaccination. Receptor source: a man between 18 and 35 years old who received the YFV17D yellow fever vaccine.

This clonotype was picked up many times. This rearrangement joins TRBV5-4 to TRBJ1-4; TRBD1 is a possible D gene (6 bases). Germline V gives CDR1 SGHNT, CDR2 YYREEE (reference sequence). The CDR3 is 14 residues long. V shed 0 bases and J shed 7 bases, with 10 bases lying between them. This chain's CDR3 is CASSLGGLGEKLFF. The CDR3 region has the DNA TGTGCCAGCAGCTTGGGGGGGCTTGGTGAAAAACTGTTTTTT.

This clonotype was seen many times. V and J are TRBV10-3 and TRBJ1-1; D gene ambiguous. Trimming left V 8 bases short and J 1 base short, with 11 bases between. Germline loops: CDR1 ENHRY, CDR2 SYGVKD. This CDR3 has 13 amino acids. Here the CDR3 DNA reads TGTGCCATCTTGGGAACGGGGAACACTGAAGCTTTCTTT. Translation: CAILGTGNTEAFF.

This clonotype has at least ten counts. The chain combines TRBV12-3 or TRBV12-4 with TRBJ2-7; 11 positions match TRBD1. The CDR3 is 14 residues long. V lost 4 bases to trimming and J lost 6 bases; unmatched junction nucleotides: 5. CDR3 loop: CASSSSGTGGEQYV. The DNA for the CDR3 is TGTGCCAGCAGTTCCTCCGGGACAGGGGGCGAGCAGTACGTC.

This clonotype was observed many times. The chain employs TRBV20-1 and TRBJ2-3, with D possibly TRBD1 on 5 matching bases. V lost 4 bases and J lost 2, with 10 bases in between. This CDR3 is 13 amino acids long. The V gene's germline CDR1 is DFQATT and CDR2 SNEGSKA (reference sequence). This chain's CDR3 is CSAIARVTDTQYF. As DNA, the CDR3 is TGCAGTGCTATCGCCAGGGTCACAGATACGCAGTATTTT.

The chain has TRBV24-1 and TRBJ1-2, with D unclear. The CDR3 loop spans 13 amino acids. CDR1 KGHDR and CDR2 SFDVKD come from the germline V gene. Trimming left V 5 bases short and J 4 bases short, with 10 bases between. This CDR3 reads CATSATALYGYTF. The CDR3 DNA follows: TGTGCCACCAGTGCTACAGCCCTCTATGGCTACACCTTC.

This clonotype came up many times. The chain recombines TRBV28 with TRBJ1-1, with TRBD1 matching over 9 bases. With V trimmed by 6 bases and J by 1 base, 3 bases remained unmatched. The V gene's germline CDR1 is MDHEN and CDR2 SYDVKM. The CDR3 has 14 amino acids. DNA of the CDR3: TGTGCCAGCAGCTCGGGACAGGGGAACACTGAAGCTTTCTTT. Protein product: CASSSGQGNTEAFF.